These 9 T cell receptor beta chains came from one sample sequenced in a study of Ad26.COV2.S vaccination and SARS-CoV-2 variants. Clones were read by immunoSEQ multiplex PCR, and TCRdb kept only the in-frame ones, dropping some. Here the sample spans about 420,000 clones, more than 75% being singletons. Indicated treatment: roughly 18 received Ad26.COV2.S at low or high dose, single or two shots; about five received placebo; per-sample allocation not given. All samples were drawn on day 63, counting from the first vaccine or placebo injection. The sample in question was peripheral blood, obtained in a trial of Ad26.COV2.S vaccine versus placebo. The receptors come from a person between 18 and 65 years old who received the Ad26.COV2.S COVID-19 vaccine or a placebo.

This clone appeared once. The DNA is left out, because the CDR3 cannot be placed on it with certainty; the CDR3 is given as TCRdb lists it. The CDR3 reads CASTSGQGFTETQYF. The chain uses TRBV19 and TRBJ2-5; the D call of TRBD1 is as the table states it, not checked on the DNA. Per the germline V gene, CDR1 is LNHDA and CDR2 is SQIVND (reference sequence). The CDR3 has 15 amino acids, counting both end residues.

The V call is TRBV27, the J call TRBJ1-4; TRBD1 might be the D (5 bases). Trimming took off 0 bases at V and 0 bases at J, with 8 bases between the two ends. The CDR3 loop spans 16 amino acids. Per germline, CDR1 MNHEY and CDR2 SMNVEV (reference sequence). In nucleotides, the CDR3 is TGTGCCAGCAGTTTATCTCGACAGCCAACTAATGAAAAACTGTTTTTT. Amino acid sequence: CASSLSRQPTNEKLFF.

The chain joins TRBV11-1 to TRBJ2-5, with TRBD1 identical over 7 bases. Germline-derived CDR1 and CDR2 are SGHAT and FQDESV (reference sequence). The CDR3 contains 15 residues. V was pared by 1 base and J by 4 bases, with 6 bases of the junction left unmatched. The CDR3 region is CASSLGDSLGETQYF. CDR3 sequence (DNA): TGTGCCAGCAGCTTAGGGGACAGTCTGGGAGAGACCCAGTACTTC. Filled out from reference TRBV11-1 and TRBJ2-5, the complete variable domain reads EAEVAQSPRYKITEKSQAVAFWCDPISGHATLYWYRQILGQGPELLVQFQDESVVDDSQLPKDRFSAERLKGVDSTLKIQPAELGDSAMYLCASSLGDSLGETQYFGPGTRLLVL.

This chain joins TRBV30 and TRBJ2-2, with a tentative D call TRBD1 (6 bases). CDR1 and CDR2 from the germline V gene are GTSNPN and SVGIG (reference sequence). V lost 1 base to trimming and J lost 5 bases, with 8 bases between them. This CDR3 has 13 residues. The CDR3 nucleotides are TGTGCCTGGAGTGGAACAGGGACCGGGGAGCTGTTTTTT. It specifies CAWSGTGTGELFF.

The gene calls are TRBV6-2 or TRBV6-3 and TRBJ2-7; D ambiguous. CDR1 is MNHEY, CDR2 SVGEGT, per germline. Trimming cost V 6 bases and J 3 bases, with 15 bases left between them. The CDR3 has 14 amino acids. CDR3 nucleotides: TGTGCCAGCAGCCTACCTGGACGGATCTACGAGCAGTACTTC. It codes for CASSLPGRIYEQYF.

Comment on this clone: A much larger clonotype is one base distant, so this may be a read error. This chain links TRBV12-3 or TRBV12-4 with TRBJ1-6; D is undetermined. The CDR3 runs 12 residues. V shed 6 bases and J shed 5 bases, with 5 bases lying between them. The CDR3 nucleotides read TGTGCCAGCAGCGGCGATAATTCACCCCTCCACTTT. Its protein is CASSGDNSPLHF.

The chain is built from TRBV30 and TRBJ2-5, with D possibly matching TRBD1 (6 bases). The CDR3 loop spans 16 amino acids. Germline CDR1 reads GTSNPN; CDR2 reads SVGIG (reference sequence). The V and J ends lost 2 bases and 3 bases respectively, with 19 bases between them. The CDR3 DNA reads TGTGCCTGGAGTCCTGACAGGCTTCAGGGTAAAGAGACCCAGTACTTC. This encodes CAWSPDRLQGKETQYF.

The chain is built from TRBV9 and TRBJ2-5; D is ambiguous. The germline V and J ends were trimmed by 0 bases and 5 bases, with 8 bases remaining between them. CDR1 and CDR2 (germline): SGDLS, YYNGEE. The CDR3 consists of 13 residues. CDR3 DNA sequence: TGTGCCAGCAGCGTAGTCGGCAGGGAGACCCAGTACTTC. This sequence encodes CASSVVGRETQYF.

This chain connects TRBV19 to TRBJ2-1; tentatively, D is TRBD2 (5 bases). The CDR3 spans 14 residues. V gave up 6 bases and J gave up 6 bases, with 15 bases separating them. CDR1 LNHDA and CDR2 SQIVND come from the germline V gene (reference sequence). Here the CDR3 DNA reads TGTGCCAGTAGCGGGCGGCTAGCCCTCAATGAGCAGTTCTTC. Its protein product is CASSGRLALNEQFF.